The following is a T cell receptor (beta chain) sequence with its context. This CDR3 is 15 amino acids long. V trimming: 1 base; J trimming: 4 bases; junction bases outside the gene matches: 4. CDR1 SGDLS and CDR2 YYNGEE come from the germline V gene. Sequencing was performed with immunoSEQ multiplex PCR; in TCRdb, only in-frame clones are kept and a portion is missing. The data hold fewer than 700,000 clones, with over 75% observed a single time. These data come from a study of shared T cell receptors in the human thymus. These same records also appear under a second study, on human thymus T cells. That source reports: Congenital heart defects were the reason for the corrective surgery that the donors, healthy Finnish infants, were having.

The origin of this receptor is a boy younger than two with a congenital heart defect. The J gene is TRBJ2-7, the V gene TRBV9; the match to TRBD2 covers 11 bases. What was sequenced was thymocytes. The CDR3 is CASSVSASGRYEQYF. For the CDR3, the DNA is TGTGCCAGCAGCGTAAGTGCTAGCGGGAGGTACGAGCAGTACTTC.